This T cell receptor (beta chain) was retrieved from a study of T-cell reconstitution after alpha-beta-depleted transplantation in children. The CDR3 sequence is 14 residues long. The V gene end was trimmed by 6 bases and the J gene end by 3 bases; junction bases not matched to a gene: 5. CDR1 is MDHEN, CDR2 SYDVKM, per germline. A TCRbeta library incorporating unique molecular identifiers was prepared. MiXCR, applied by TCRdb to the PCR reads, yields one record per CDR3 protein. The sample records about 500,000 distinct CDR3 sequences, about 33% being singletons. The chain recombines TRBV28 with TRBJ2-5, with TRBD2 matching 9 bases. This receptor was identified in a human donor who donated a stem cell graft to a child with aplastic anemia. This specimen consisted of PBMCs from the stem cell graft donor, obtained from the stem cell graft. The CDR3 DNA is TGTGCCAGCAGCCGAGGACTAGCGAAAGAGACCCAGTACTTC. Its protein is CASSRGLAKETQYF.